The 18 T cell receptor beta chains below were found in one sample sequenced in a study of blood T cell repertoires in COVID-19. Generated by immunoSEQ multiplex PCR, the TCRdb table keeps only in-frame clones and is missing some. The sample holds 200,000 to 250,000 clones, 84% seen once. The sequenced material came from peripheral blood. All receptors come from a woman aged 80 or over with active or convalescent COVID-19.

The V and J genes are TRBV6-5 and TRBJ2-1, with TRBD2 identical over 8 bases. This CDR3 has 15 amino acids. Germline loops: CDR1 MNHEY, CDR2 SVGAGI. V lost 6 bases and J lost 3; bases outside the gene matches: 7. This CDR3 reads CASSRGTSNYNEQFF. CDR3 bases: TGTGCCAGCAGCCGGGGGACTAGTAACTACAATGAGCAGTTCTTC.

This chain uses TRBV7-2 with TRBJ2-2; TRBD1 might be the D (6 bases). The germline gives CDR1 SGHTA, CDR2 FQGNSA. The CDR3 totals 15 residues. Trimming pared 5 bases from V and 2 bases from J, leaving 12 bases between. This CDR3 is CASSPLGANTGELFF. For the CDR3, the DNA is TGTGCCAGCAGCCCATTGGGGGCCAACACCGGGGAGCTGTTTTTT.

J is TRBJ2-3 and V is TRBV6-5, with a possible D match to TRBD2 (5 bases). V was cut by 7 bases and J by 1 base, with 9 bases left in between. The CDR3 loop spans 13 amino acids. CDR1 is MNHEY and CDR2 is SVGAGI in the germline V gene. DNA of the CDR3: TGTGCCAGCACTTCCGGGGGCACAGATACGCAGTATTTT. Translation: CASTSGGTDTQYF.

The CDR3 nucleotides read TGTGCCAGCAGTGAAAGGACAGGGAGGGCCTCTGGGGCCAACGTCCTGACTTTC. This encodes CASSERTGRASGANVLTF. The chain employs TRBV2 and TRBJ2-6, with D possibly being TRBD1 (8 bases). The germline V and J ends were trimmed by 2 bases and 0 bases, with 14 bases remaining between them. The germline V gene has CDR1 SNHLY and CDR2 FYNNEI. CDR3 length: 18 amino acids. Full variable domain (outside the CDR3, taken from reference TRBV2 and TRBJ2-6): EPEVTQTPSHQVTQMGQEVILRCVPISNHLYFYWYRQILGQKVEFLVSFYNNEISEKSEIFDDQFSVERPDGSNFTLKIRSTKLEDSAMYFCASSERTGRASGANVLTFGAGSRLTVL.

The chain employs TRBV28 and TRBJ1-2, with 8 bases matching TRBD1. Losses at the gene ends were 5 bases for V and 0 bases for J; bases not matched to a gene: 8. Germline CDR1 is MDHEN and CDR2 is SYDVKM. This CDR3 has 16 amino acids. CDR3 bases: TGTGCCAGCAGTCAAGCCGGGACAGGAACTAACTATGGCTACACCTTC. This encodes CASSQAGTGTNYGYTF.

V gene TRBV9 combines with J gene TRBJ2-7; tentatively, D is TRBD2 (6 bases). The V end was cut by 4 bases, the J end by 5 bases, with 16 bases between. From germline, CDR1 is SGDLS and CDR2 YYNGEE. CDR3 length: 14 residues. The chain's CDR3 is CASSPRGVAHEQYF. CDR3 nucleotide sequence: TGTGCCAGCAGCCCACGCGGGGTAGCCCACGAGCAGTACTTC.

Here the CDR3 reads CASSFGQGWSPLHF. The CDR3 nucleotides read TGTGCCAGCAGCTTTGGACAGGGGTGGTCACCCCTCCACTTT. The chain uses TRBV7-2 and TRBJ1-6; 9 bases agree with TRBD1. With V trimmed by 3 bases and J by 10 bases, 4 bases remained unmatched. Germline CDR1 and CDR2: SGHTA and FQGNSA. The CDR3 consists of 14 residues.

This sequence joins TRBV5-1 and TRBJ2-3; 10 positions match TRBD2. Per germline, CDR1 SGHRS and CDR2 YFSETQ. The CDR3 loop spans 18 amino acids. Germline trimming cut 0 bases from V and 2 bases from J; bases unmatched to any gene: 9. The CDR3 spells CASSLARTSGEITDTQYF. The CDR3 DNA reads TGCGCCAGCAGCTTGGCCCGAACTAGCGGGGAGATCACAGATACGCAGTATTTT. The variable domain in full, with the rest retrieved from reference TRBV5-1 and TRBJ2-3, is KAGVTQTPRYLIKTRGQQVTLSCSPISGHRSVSWYQQTPGQGLQFLFEYFSETQRNKGNFPGRFSGRQFSNSRSEMNVSTLELGDSALYLCASSLARTSGEITDTQYFGPGTRLTVL.

This sequence joins TRBV29-1 and TRBJ2-2; weak D call: TRBD2 (6 bases). Deletions cut 5 bases from V and 1 base from J, with 14 bases between. Germline V gene lookup returns CDR1 SQVTM and CDR2 ANQGSEA. This CDR3 contains 15 residues. The CDR3 is CSVQTGLLNTGELFF. For the CDR3, the DNA is TGCAGCGTTCAGACGGGACTCCTGAACACCGGGGAGCTGTTTTTT.

The chain couples TRBV29-1 to TRBJ1-3; TRBD1 might be the D (6 bases). CDR1 and CDR2 (germline): SQVTM, ANQGSEA. V lost 7 bases and J lost 0, with 10 bases in between. The CDR3 has 13 residues. The CDR3 coding sequence is TGCAGCGGCAAACAGGGCTCTGGAAACACCATATATTTT. Amino acids: CSGKQGSGNTIYF.

Worth noting for this clone: Other nucleotide sequences from this sample produce the same CDR3. V is TRBV7-9 and J is TRBJ1-1; TRBD1 agrees at 10 bases. Trimming took 5 bases from V and 2 from J; bases not matched to a gene: 5. The length of the CDR3 is 15 residues. Germline assignment: CDR1 SEHNR and CDR2 FQNEAQ (reference sequence). CDR3 protein: CASSPGTGVNTEAFF. The CDR3 nucleotides read TGTGCCAGCAGCCCCGGGACAGGGGTAAACACTGAAGCTTTCTTT.

This chain joins TRBV27 and TRBJ2-3, with 10 bases lining up with TRBD1. Trimming cost V 6 bases and J 5 bases; bases outside gene matches: 17. The CDR3 runs to 18 residues. The V gene's germline CDR1 is MNHEY and CDR2 SMNVEV (reference sequence). The CDR3 sequence: CASRRQGASRLRGDTQYF. The CDR3 DNA follows: TGTGCCAGCAGGAGACAGGGGGCGTCTCGACTCCGTGGAGATACGCAGTATTTT.

As DNA, the CDR3 is TGTGCCTGGAGTACAAATAGCAATCAGCCCCAGCATTTT. Protein: CAWSTNSNQPQHF. The gene calls are TRBV30 and TRBJ1-5; D call uncertain. The V end lost 2 bases, the J end lost 0 bases, and 5 bases lay between the germline ends. The CDR3 is made up of 13 amino acids. Germline V lookup: CDR1 GTSNPN, CDR2 SVGIG (reference sequence).

The chain has TRBV18 and TRBJ1-2, with D perhaps TRBD1 (6 bases). The CDR3 covers 14 residues. Trimming removed 3 bases from V and 2 bases from J, with 10 bases in between. Germline V gene data show CDR1 as KGHSH and CDR2 as LQKENI. The CDR3 DNA reads TGTGCCAGCTCACCGGGACACCCCAACTATGGCTACACCTTC. Translation gives CASSPGHPNYGYTF.

This clone was recorded a few times. This chain uses TRBV2 with TRBJ1-1, with a possible D match to TRBD1 (5 bases). Germline V gene data show CDR1 as SNHLY and CDR2 as FYNNEI. There are 13 residues in the CDR3. V lost 9 bases, J lost 0 bases, and 11 bases lay in between. CDR3 amino acids: CASQDTMNTEAFF. The CDR3 coding sequence is TGTGCCAGTCAGGACACAATGAACACTGAAGCTTTCTTT.

CDR3 sequence: CATSSRGGAGSNQPQHF. DNA for the CDR3: TGTGCCACCAGCAGTAGGGGGGGGGCCGGTAGCAATCAGCCCCAGCATTTT. This sequence joins TRBV15 and TRBJ1-5; D is possibly TRBD1 (6 bases). V was shortened by 3 bases and J by 0 bases, with 15 bases between the two germline ends. The CDR3 extends over 17 amino acids. Germline assignment: CDR1 LNHNV and CDR2 YYDKDF (reference sequence).

This chain joins TRBV4-1 and TRBJ2-7, with D possibly being TRBD2 (5 bases). This CDR3 has 16 amino acids. V dropped 0 bases and J dropped 0 bases, with 12 bases sitting between them. The germline V gene has CDR1 MGHRA and CDR2 YSYEKL. CDR3 in DNA: TGCGCCAGCAGCCAAGATTGGGCTAGCACCTCCTACGAGCAGTACTTC. It codes for CASSQDWASTSYEQYF.

The rearrangement uses TRBV11-3 and TRBJ2-7; D is possibly TRBD2 (5 bases). The germline V gene encodes CDR1 SGHNT and CDR2 YENEEA. Deletions cut 0 bases from V and 0 bases from J, with 9 bases between. The CDR3 is 15 residues long. Written as DNA, the CDR3 is TGTGCCAGCAGCTTAGAAACGGGGAGCTCCTACGAGCAGTACTTC. Translating gives CASSLETGSSYEQYF.